These 18 T cell receptor beta chains share one sample of origin, sequenced in a study of blood T cell repertoires in COVID-19 (dated by TCRdb to the early 2020s). Library preparation used the immunoSEQ multiplex PCR assay. Drawn from immuneACCESS, this table holds only the in-frame rearrangements with V and J called that TCRdb kept. Clones are partly lost; checked studies trace under half to an unresolved V gene and leave the rest unexplained. The sample profile shows about 440,000 clones; 70% to 90% of them were found once. Clones ranked in the top ten supply roughly 1.9% of the sample. Sequences were obtained from PBMCs or T cells enriched from blood (not recorded which). The receptors here all came from a woman aged 18 to 35 with acute COVID-19.

This chain uses TRBV6-5 with TRBJ2-3, with a weak D call TRBD2 (5 bases). The CDR3 is 14 residues long. Deletions cut 7 bases from V and 0 bases from J, with 11 bases between. The germline gives CDR1 MNHEY, CDR2 SVGAGI. CDR3 nucleotides: TGTGCCAGCACATCGGGAAGAAGCACAGATACGCAGTATTTT. Its translation: CASTSGRSTDTQYF.

V and J are TRBV2 and TRBJ1-2, with D possibly TRBD1 on 6 matching bases. From germline, CDR1 is SNHLY and CDR2 FYNNEI. Trimming took 6 bases from V and 2 from J, leaving 13 bases between them. The CDR3 extends over 14 amino acids. The CDR3 bases are TGTGCCAGCAGAGGGGGGGAACTAAACTATGGCTACACCTTC. It encodes CASRGGELNYGYTF.

This sequence joins TRBV3-1 (or the pseudogene TRBV3-2) and TRBJ2-7, with 7 bases identical to TRBD2. Germline trimming cut 3 bases from V and 4 bases from J; bases unmatched to any gene: 3. CDR3 length equals 13 residues. Germline V gene sequence: CDR1 LGHDT, CDR2 YNNKEL (reference sequence). The CDR3 bases are TGTGCCAGCAGCCAGGGGGGGGTTTACGAGCAGTACTTC. As protein: CASSQGGVYEQYF.

Relative to its sample, this clone is medium-sized. This chain connects TRBV2 to TRBJ2-2, with D possibly being TRBD1 (6 bases). CDR3 size: 13 residues. Germline CDR1 and CDR2: SNHLY and FYNNEI. The ends were cut back, 7 bases at V and 8 bases at J, with 14 bases in the middle. The CDR3, as DNA: TGTGCCAGCAACCGGGACATAATAGGGGAGCTGTTTTTT. Translating it yields CASNRDIIGELFF. The whole variable domain, remainder taken from reference TRBV2 and TRBJ2-2, is EPEVTQTPSHQVTQMGQEVILRCVPISNHLYFYWYRQILGQKVEFLVSFYNNEISEKSEIFDDQFSVERPDGSNFTLKIRSTKLEDSAMYFCASNRDIIGELFFGEGSRLTVL.

The chain uses TRBV21-1 and TRBJ1-1; the table calls TRBD1, which could not be checked here. TRBV21-1 is flagged as a pseudogene. This CDR3 is built from 14 residues. In nucleotides, the CDR3 is TGTGCCAGCAGCTGCAGACCAGGGGTTAGTGAAGCTTTCTTT. Protein: CASSCRPGVSEAFF.

The chain carries TRBV5-1 and TRBJ2-1; 7 nucleotides line up with TRBD2. Germline values: CDR1 SGHRS, CDR2 YFSETQ. V shed 1 base and J 6 bases; nucleotides not matched to a gene: 4. The CDR3 is 14 residues long. CDR3 in DNA: TGCGCCAGCAGCTTGTTAAGCGGGGTCAATGAGCAGTTCTTC. It codes for CASSLLSGVNEQFF.

The V gene is TRBV6-5, the J gene TRBJ2-7; D is possibly TRBD2 (5 bases). Deletions cut 5 bases from V and 7 bases from J, with 15 bases between. The CDR3 length is 13 residues. CDR1 and CDR2 from the germline V gene are MNHEY and SVGAGI. The CDR3, as DNA: TGTGCCAGCAGTCTTGTGAGGGTAGAAGAGCAGTACTTC. Translating gives CASSLVRVEEQYF.

The chain couples TRBV30 to TRBJ1-2; 11 nucleotides align to TRBD1. The CDR3 sequence is 14 residues long. Germline CDR1 and CDR2: GTSNPN and SVGIG (reference sequence). V shed 4 bases and J 7 bases; nucleotides not matched to a gene: 8. CDR3 DNA: TGTGCCTGGACCTGGACAGGGGGCGCGGCTGGCTACACCTTC. Translated: CAWTWTGGAAGYTF.

The chain has TRBV10-2 and TRBJ2-3; 10 nucleotides align to TRBD1. This CDR3 spans 13 amino acids. V dropped 10 bases and J dropped 8; count of bases not matched to a gene: 9. Germline V lookup: CDR1 WSHSY, CDR2 SAAADI. The CDR3 DNA sequence: TGCGCCACTAGGGACAGGGGTCCGGGTACGCAGTATTTT. Residues: CATRDRGPGTQYF.

This clone appeared once. The chain links TRBV27 to TRBJ2-2, with unresolved D. Trimming cost V 0 bases and J 6 bases, with 11 bases left between them. This CDR3 is 15 amino acids long. Looked up from germline, CDR1 is MNHEY and CDR2 is SMNVEV (reference sequence). The chain's CDR3 is CASSLSIEAPGELFF. Here the CDR3 DNA reads TGTGCCAGCAGTTTATCGATAGAGGCCCCCGGGGAGCTGTTTTTT.

The J gene is TRBJ1-5, the V gene TRBV28; 12 bases align to TRBD1. J gave up 1 base and V 6 bases, and 7 bases lay outside the gene matches. The CDR3 has 17 residues. The germline gives CDR1 MDHEN, CDR2 SYDVKM. The CDR3 sequence is CASSPPGQGASNQPQHF. DNA of the CDR3: TGTGCCAGCAGCCCCCCGGGACAGGGGGCGAGCAATCAGCCCCAGCATTTT.

This chain uses TRBV5-1 with TRBJ2-7; D gene unclear. Trimming shortened V by 0 bases and J by 0 bases, and 22 bases separated the two germline ends. CDR3 length equals 19 residues. The V gene's germline CDR1 is SGHRS and CDR2 YFSETQ. The CDR3: CASSLAGTSFSRYSYEQYF. The CDR3 DNA is TGCGCCAGCAGCTTGGCCGGAACGAGTTTTAGCCGATACTCCTACGAGCAGTACTTC.

The J gene is TRBJ1-1, the V gene TRBV10-3; no clear D. Germline values: CDR1 ENHRY, CDR2 SYGVKD. Between the trimmed V and J ends, which lost 11 bases and 6 bases, there was a span of 25 bases. The CDR3 covers 15 residues. The CDR3 here is CAARAGGEASSEAFF. DNA for the CDR3: TGTGCCGCCCGGGCGGGTGGGGAAGCTTCGTCTGAAGCTTTCTTT.

This clone appeared a few times. This chain links TRBV6-5 with TRBJ2-3, with a possible D match to TRBD2 (5 bases). V lost 4 bases and J lost 1, with 15 bases in between. The germline CDR1 and CDR2 sequences are MNHEY and SVGAGI. The CDR3 totals 16 residues. CDR3 amino acids: CASSFGLFLGTDTQYF. As DNA, the CDR3 is TGTGCCAGCAGTTTCGGACTGTTTCTAGGCACAGATACGCAGTATTTT.

The V call is TRBV24-1, the J call TRBJ2-3; D possibly corresponds to TRBD1 (6 bases). CDR3 length: 13 residues. Trimming cost V 6 bases and J 1 base, with 7 bases left between them. CDR1 is KGHDR and CDR2 is SFDVKD in the germline V gene. This CDR3 is CATSWTGTDTQYF. The CDR3 DNA sequence: TGTGCCACCAGTTGGACAGGCACAGATACGCAGTATTTT.

The rearrangement joins TRBV6-5 to TRBJ1-2; 8 bases are shared with TRBD1. V shed 4 bases, J shed 8 bases, and the junction held 12 bases outside the gene matches. This CDR3 is 15 amino acids long. CDR1 MNHEY and CDR2 SVGAGI come from the germline V gene. CDR3 nucleotide sequence: TGTGCCAGCAGTTTTTTGGACAGGGCCCCCAGGGGCTACACCTTC. Its protein is CASSFLDRAPRGYTF.

This chain connects TRBV28 to TRBJ1-4, with D perhaps matching TRBD1 (6 bases). Per the germline V gene, CDR1 is MDHEN and CDR2 is SYDVKM. V dropped 2 bases and J dropped 9 bases, with 13 bases sitting between them. This CDR3 region has 14 residues. CDR3 residues: CASSLSLRGQKLFF. The DNA for the CDR3 is TGTGCCAGCAGTTTAAGCCTCAGGGGTCAAAAACTGTTTTTT.

V and J are TRBV15 and TRBJ2-7, with D perhaps matching TRBD2 (5 bases). The CDR3 length is 16 residues. Germline values: CDR1 LNHNV, CDR2 YYDKDF (reference sequence). Trimming stripped 0 bases from V and 2 bases from J, with 14 bases between. The CDR3 reads CATSRDIPGGPYEQYF. DNA of the CDR3: TGTGCCACCAGCAGAGATATACCAGGAGGTCCCTACGAGCAGTACTTC.